One sample yielded the 24 T cell receptor beta chains listed below, sequenced in a study of cytomegalovirus exposure and HLA in healthy donors. With 60 Vbeta and 13 Jbeta primers, the PCR was carried out. Measured with immunoSEQ multiplex PCR; TCRdb has only the in-frame clones, and not every one. This sample has under 85,000 clones, with around four fifths found just once. Input material: PBMCs. These receptors were collected from a woman in her 30s in good health and CMV-seronegative.

This clone was detected only once. The CDR3: CASSVGAGGPNEQFF. The CDR3 DNA reads as TGTGCCAGCAGCGTAGGGGCGGGGGGTCCCAATGAGCAGTTCTTC. V usage is TRBV9 and J usage is TRBJ2-1; 8 positions agree with TRBD2. Germline values: CDR1 SGDLS, CDR2 YYNGEE. With V trimmed by 0 bases and J by 6 bases, 5 bases remained unmatched. The CDR3 loop spans 15 amino acids.

The rearrangement links TRBV5-1 to TRBJ2-7; D is possibly TRBD2 (6 bases). The CDR3 has 12 amino acids. Germline loops: CDR1 SGHRS, CDR2 YFSETQ. V was trimmed by 0 bases and J by 9 bases, leaving 10 bases between them. CDR3 sequence: CASSLGSAGQYF. Here the CDR3 DNA reads TGCGCCAGCAGCTTGGGCTCAGCGGGGCAGTACTTC.

The V call is TRBV6-4, the J call TRBJ2-7; the match to TRBD2 covers 9 bases. Germline V gene sequence: CDR1 MRHNA, CDR2 SNTAGT. V lost 2 bases to trimming and J lost 4 bases; unmatched junction nucleotides: 9. The CDR3 sequence is 16 residues long. Written as DNA, the CDR3 is TGTGCCAGCAGTGACCCGATGGTAGCGGGAGTTTACGAGCAGTACTTC. Translated, it gives CASSDPMVAGVYEQYF.

This clone appeared once. The chain carries TRBV28 and TRBJ1-5; no reliable D call. Germline V gene sequence: CDR1 MDHEN, CDR2 SYDVKM. Trimming took 6 bases from V and 11 from J, leaving 17 bases between them. This CDR3 has 13 residues. DNA of the CDR3: TGTGCCAGCAGCGGAGGGCCCAGTCCCGCCCAGCATTTT. Its protein is CASSGGPSPAQHF.

This chain uses TRBV11-2 with TRBJ2-7; D may be TRBD1 (6 bases). Trimming removed 3 bases at V and 0 bases at J, with 24 bases between. Germline CDR1 and CDR2: SGHAT and FQNNGV. This CDR3 is built from 19 residues. CDR3: CASSFPQGTDSYYSYEQYF. The CDR3 DNA sequence: TGTGCCAGCAGCTTCCCTCAAGGGACGGACAGCTATTACTCCTACGAGCAGTACTTC.

This chain uses TRBV6-1 with TRBJ2-7, with D perhaps TRBD1 (5 bases). V was clipped by 8 bases and J by 0 bases, with 17 bases between them. CDR1 is MNHNS and CDR2 is SASEGT in the germline V gene. This CDR3 is built from 15 residues. CDR3 residues: CASDTGLGSSYEQYF. CDR3 DNA sequence: TGTGCCAGCGATACAGGTCTAGGAAGCTCCTACGAGCAGTACTTC.

The V gene is TRBV6-1, the J gene TRBJ1-2; D might be TRBD1 (5 bases). V was pared by 1 base and J by 4 bases, with 7 bases between. This CDR3 contains 13 residues. Germline V lookup: CDR1 MNHNS, CDR2 SASEGT. This chain's CDR3 is CASSEVQGYGYTF. CDR3 sequence (DNA): TGTGCCAGCAGTGAAGTGCAGGGCTATGGCTACACCTTC.

This sequence joins TRBV7-3 and TRBJ2-3; D is unresolved. The germline V and J ends were trimmed by 6 bases and 2 bases, with 6 bases remaining between them. CDR3 length equals 12 residues. Germline CDR1 is SGHTA and CDR2 is FQGTGA. CDR3 bases: TGTGCCAGCAGGGGCCTCACAGATACGCAGTATTTT. Residues: CASRGLTDTQYF.

The chain uses TRBV29-1 and TRBJ1-1, with D maybe TRBD1 (5 bases). In germline, CDR1 is SQVTM, CDR2 ANQGSEA. V was cut by 3 bases and J by 5 bases, with 7 bases left in between. CDR3 length equals 11 residues. This CDR3 reads CSVEEGTEAFF. DNA for the CDR3: TGCAGCGTTGAGGAGGGGACTGAAGCTTTCTTT. The full variable domain, completed using reference TRBV29-1 and TRBJ1-1, is SAVISQKPSRDICQRGTSLTIQCQVDSQVTMMFWYRQQPGQSLTLIATANQGSEATYESGFVIDKFPISRPNLTFSTLTVSNMSPEDSSIYLCSVEEGTEAFFGQGTRLTVV.

The chain couples TRBV2 to TRBJ2-7; possible D gene TRBD2, 7 bases. The germline V and J ends were trimmed by 10 bases and 5 bases, with 12 bases remaining between them. CDR1 and CDR2 from the germline V gene are SNHLY and FYNNEI. CDR3 length: 11 residues. The CDR3 region is CATGGAHEQYF. The CDR3 nucleotides read TGTGCCACTGGGGGGGCCCACGAGCAGTACTTC.

This sequence joins TRBV6-5 and TRBJ1-1; D may be TRBD1 (5 bases). This CDR3 has 14 residues. Trimming removed 0 bases at V and 8 bases at J, with 13 bases between. From germline, CDR1 is MNHEY and CDR2 SVGAGI. The CDR3 DNA sequence: TGTGCCAGCAGTTACTCGGGAGGGACTCAAGAAGCTTTCTTT. Protein product: CASSYSGGTQEAFF.

The chain has TRBV30 and TRBJ1-2; 8 positions agree with TRBD1. Looked up from germline, CDR1 is GTSNPN and CDR2 is SVGIG (reference sequence). The CDR3 spans 15 residues. Losses at the gene ends were 2 bases for V and 8 bases for J; bases not matched to a gene: 13. CDR3 residues: CAWSRGTGRWVGYTF. In DNA form, the CDR3 reads TGTGCCTGGAGTCGAGGGACAGGCCGATGGGTAGGCTACACCTTC.

The chain carries TRBV27 and TRBJ2-7, with 8 bases aligning to TRBD2. This CDR3 is 15 amino acids long. V trimming: 7 bases; J trimming: 4 bases; junction bases outside the gene matches: 12. Germline V CDR1 and CDR2: MNHEY, SMNVEV (reference sequence). The CDR3 DNA follows: TGTGCCAGCAACGAGCTCGGGGGGGCGGGGTACGAGCAGTACTTC. Translation gives CASNELGGAGYEQYF.

The chain recombines TRBV29-1 with TRBJ1-1; D uncertain. CDR1 and CDR2 from the germline V gene are SQVTM and ANQGSEA. The CDR3 runs 13 residues. The V end was cut by 5 bases, the J end by 6 bases, with 16 bases between. CDR3 protein: CSVSRRGWPEAFF. The CDR3, as DNA: TGCAGCGTTTCTCGGCGGGGTTGGCCTGAAGCTTTCTTT.

The chain employs TRBV27 and TRBJ2-3; D remains ambiguous. V gave up 4 bases and J gave up 4 bases, with 6 bases separating them. This CDR3 is 12 amino acids long. Germline V CDR1 and CDR2: MNHEY, SMNVEV (reference sequence). CDR3 region: CASSSYSDTQYF. CDR3 bases: TGTGCCAGCAGTTCCTACTCAGATACGCAGTATTTT.

This clone was found a few times. The chain carries TRBV4-1 and TRBJ2-1; a weak D match, TRBD1 (5 bases). The CDR3 is 19 amino acids. V gave up 0 bases and J gave up 1 base, with 19 bases separating them. Germline-derived CDR1 and CDR2 are MGHRA and YSYEKL. The CDR3 sequence is CASSQERRPGARSYNEQFF. CDR3 nucleotide sequence: TGCGCCAGCAGCCAAGAACGCCGCCCTGGGGCTCGGTCCTACAATGAGCAGTTCTTC.

The chain couples TRBV7-2 to TRBJ2-7, with 9 bases that match TRBD1. V dropped 0 bases and J dropped 7; count of bases not matched to a gene: 7. The CDR3 sequence is 15 residues long. Per germline, CDR1 SGHTA and CDR2 FQGNSA. The CDR3 sequence is CASSLAGTGTWEQYF. The CDR3 DNA reads TGTGCCAGCAGCTTAGCCGGGACAGGGACTTGGGAGCAGTACTTC.

V is TRBV30 and J is TRBJ1-3; D perhaps matches TRBD1 (5 bases). The CDR3 has 14 amino acids. V was trimmed by 2 bases and J by 3 bases, leaving 11 bases between them. Germline CDR1 reads GTSNPN; CDR2 reads SVGIG (reference sequence). The DNA of the CDR3 is TGTGCCTGGAGTTGGGGCAGTGGTGGAAACACCATATATTTT. Its translation is CAWSWGSGGNTIYF.

This chain uses TRBV6-1 with TRBJ2-5; TRBD2 aligns across 11 bases. Trimming cost V 4 bases and J 5 bases; bases outside gene matches: 9. The CDR3 is 16 amino acids. The germline V gene has CDR1 MNHNS and CDR2 SASEGT. CDR3: CASSAEVAGGRETQYF. The CDR3 DNA is TGTGCCAGCAGTGCCGAGGTAGCGGGAGGGCGGGAGACCCAGTACTTC.

This clone was observed once. CDR3 protein: CASSWQVTGLQPQHF. The CDR3 region has the DNA TGTGCCAGCAGCTGGCAAGTGACAGGGCTTCAGCCCCAGCATTTT. V and J are TRBV21-1 and TRBJ1-5; the table assigns TRBD1, which was not confirmed against the DNA. TRBV21-1 has pseudogene status. The CDR3 sequence is 15 residues long.

This chain links TRBV7-2 with TRBJ2-1, with 7 positions matching TRBD2. The CDR3 spans 15 residues. V lost 2 bases, J lost 3 bases, and 4 bases stayed unmatched. Per germline, CDR1 SGHTA and CDR2 FQGNSA. As DNA, the CDR3 is TGTGCCAGCAGCTTAATGGCTAGCGGCTACAATGAGCAGTTCTTC. It encodes CASSLMASGYNEQFF.

This clone was picked up one time. At the DNA level, this CDR3 is encoded by other sequences in the same sample as well. The V call is TRBV9, the J call TRBJ1-2, with 7 bases lining up with TRBD1. With 3 bases clipped from V and 6 bases from J, the junction kept 2 bases outside the gene matches. Germline CDR1 is SGDLS and CDR2 is YYNGEE. The CDR3 has 12 residues. CDR3 protein: CASSATGDGYTF. The CDR3 nucleotides are TGTGCCAGCAGCGCCACAGGGGATGGCTACACCTTC.

This chain uses TRBV7-9 with TRBJ1-2, with 7 bases identical to TRBD1. CDR3 length equals 13 residues. Trimming at V came to 4 bases and at J to 7 bases, leaving 6 bases not matched to a gene. Germline CDR1 SEHNR, CDR2 FQNEAQ (reference sequence). DNA of the CDR3: TGTGCCAGCAGCTCCGGGACAGATCTTGGCTACACCTTC. Amino acids: CASSSGTDLGYTF. Full variable domain (remainder filled in from reference TRBV7-9 and TRBJ1-2): DTGVSQNPRHKITKRGQNVTFRCDPISEHNRLYWYRQTLGQGPEFLTYFQNEAQLEKSRLLSDRFSAERPKGSFSTLEIQRTEQGDSAMYLCASSSGTDLGYTFGSGTRLTVV.

This sequence joins TRBV9 and TRBJ1-6, with 9 positions matching TRBD1. The CDR3 totals 14 residues. J lost 7 bases, V lost 3 bases, and 2 bases had no gene match. Germline values: CDR1 SGDLS, CDR2 YYNGEE. CDR3 in DNA: TGTGCCAGCAGCGGAACAGGGGGCAATTCACCCCTCCACTTT. It encodes CASSGTGGNSPLHF.